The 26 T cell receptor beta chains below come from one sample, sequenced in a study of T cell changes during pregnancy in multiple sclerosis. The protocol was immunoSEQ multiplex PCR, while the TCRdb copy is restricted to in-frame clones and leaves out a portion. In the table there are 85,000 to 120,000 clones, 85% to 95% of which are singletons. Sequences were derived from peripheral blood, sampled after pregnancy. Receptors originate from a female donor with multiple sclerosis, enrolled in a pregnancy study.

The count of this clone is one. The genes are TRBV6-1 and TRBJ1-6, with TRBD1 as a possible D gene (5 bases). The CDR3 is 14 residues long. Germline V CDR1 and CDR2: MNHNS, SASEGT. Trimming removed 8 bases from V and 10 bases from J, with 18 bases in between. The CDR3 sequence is CASVLVDSRSPLHF. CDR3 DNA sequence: TGTGCCAGCGTGCTTGTCGACAGTCGATCACCCCTCCACTTT.

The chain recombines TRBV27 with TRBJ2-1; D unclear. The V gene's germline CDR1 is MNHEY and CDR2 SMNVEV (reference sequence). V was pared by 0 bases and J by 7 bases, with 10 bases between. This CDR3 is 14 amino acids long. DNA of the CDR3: TGTGCCAGCAGTTTATCTTTCCGCAGAAATGAGCAGTTCTTC. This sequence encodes CASSLSFRRNEQFF.

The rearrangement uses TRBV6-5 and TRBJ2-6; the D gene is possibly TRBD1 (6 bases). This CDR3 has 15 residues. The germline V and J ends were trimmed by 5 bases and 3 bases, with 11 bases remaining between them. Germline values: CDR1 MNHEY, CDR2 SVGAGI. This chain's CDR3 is CASSRQVLGANVLTF. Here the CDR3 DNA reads TGTGCCAGCAGTCGACAGGTCCTTGGGGCCAACGTCCTGACTTTC.

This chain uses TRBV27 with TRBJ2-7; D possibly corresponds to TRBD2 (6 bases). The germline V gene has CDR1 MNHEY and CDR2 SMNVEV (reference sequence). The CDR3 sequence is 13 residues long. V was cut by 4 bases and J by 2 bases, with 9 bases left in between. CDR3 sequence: CASSSRTTYEQYF. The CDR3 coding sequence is TGTGCCAGCAGTTCCAGGACTACCTACGAGCAGTACTTC.

CDR3 protein: CASSPSGGQGGNTEAFF. The CDR3 DNA reads TGTGCCAGCAGCCCCTCCGGAGGACAGGGCGGCAACACTGAAGCTTTCTTT. The V gene is TRBV7-3, the J gene TRBJ1-1, with 8 bases aligning to TRBD1. The CDR3 covers 17 residues. Unmatched junction bases numbered 13, after V lost 5 bases and J lost 2 bases. The germline gives CDR1 SGHTA, CDR2 FQGTGA. The full variable domain, in which reference TRBV7-3 and TRBJ1-1 provide the parts outside the CDR3, is GAGVSQTPSNKVTEKGKYVELRCDPISGHTALYWYRQSLGQGPEFLIYFQGTGAADDSGLPNDRFFAVRPEGSVSTLKIQRTERGDSAVYLCASSPSGGQGGNTEAFFGQGTRLTVV.

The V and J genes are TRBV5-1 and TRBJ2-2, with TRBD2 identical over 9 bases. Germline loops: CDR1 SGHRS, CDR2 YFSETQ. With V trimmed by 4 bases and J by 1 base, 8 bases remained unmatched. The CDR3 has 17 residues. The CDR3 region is CASSPVGAGGNTGELFF. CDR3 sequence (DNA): TGCGCCAGCAGCCCAGTTGGAGCGGGGGGGAACACCGGGGAGCTGTTTTTT. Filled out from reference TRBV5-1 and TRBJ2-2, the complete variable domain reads KAGVTQTPRYLIKTRGQQVTLSCSPISGHRSVSWYQQTPGQGLQFLFEYFSETQRNKGNFPGRFSGRQFSNSRSEMNVSTLELGDSALYLCASSPVGAGGNTGELFFGEGSRLTVL.

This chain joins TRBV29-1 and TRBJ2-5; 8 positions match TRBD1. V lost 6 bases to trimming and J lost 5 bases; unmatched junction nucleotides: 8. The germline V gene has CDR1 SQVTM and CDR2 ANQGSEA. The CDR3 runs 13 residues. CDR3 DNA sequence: TGCAGCGTCTCAACGACAGGGGTGGAGACCCAGTACTTC. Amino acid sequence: CSVSTTGVETQYF.

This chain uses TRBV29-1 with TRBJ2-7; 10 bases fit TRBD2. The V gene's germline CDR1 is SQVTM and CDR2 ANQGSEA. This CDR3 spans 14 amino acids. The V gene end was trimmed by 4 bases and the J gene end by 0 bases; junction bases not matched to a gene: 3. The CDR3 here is CSVGAGGLSYEQYF. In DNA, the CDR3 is TGCAGCGTTGGAGCGGGGGGGCTCTCCTACGAGCAGTACTTC.

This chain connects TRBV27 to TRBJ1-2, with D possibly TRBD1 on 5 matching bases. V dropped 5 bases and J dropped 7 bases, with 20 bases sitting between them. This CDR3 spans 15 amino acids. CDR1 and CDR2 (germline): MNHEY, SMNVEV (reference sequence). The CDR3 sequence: CASSPRAKGLGGYTF. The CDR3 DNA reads TGTGCCAGCAGTCCCCGGGCCAAGGGGTTGGGTGGCTACACCTTC.

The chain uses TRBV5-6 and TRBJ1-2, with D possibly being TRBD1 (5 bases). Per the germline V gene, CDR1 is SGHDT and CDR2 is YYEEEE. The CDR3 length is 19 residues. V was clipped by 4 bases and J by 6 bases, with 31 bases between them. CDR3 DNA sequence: TGTGCCAGCAGCACGAGAAGGTGGGGCGGTTTGTGGGATTCACATGGCTACACCTTC. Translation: CASSTRRWGGLWDSHGYTF.

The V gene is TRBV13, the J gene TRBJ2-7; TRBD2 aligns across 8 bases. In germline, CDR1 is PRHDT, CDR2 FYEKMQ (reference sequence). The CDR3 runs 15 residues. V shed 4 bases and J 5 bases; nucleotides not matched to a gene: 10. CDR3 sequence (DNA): TGTGCCAGCAGCTACAGGAACGGGGGGGGTGACGAGCAGTACTTC. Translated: CASSYRNGGGDEQYF.

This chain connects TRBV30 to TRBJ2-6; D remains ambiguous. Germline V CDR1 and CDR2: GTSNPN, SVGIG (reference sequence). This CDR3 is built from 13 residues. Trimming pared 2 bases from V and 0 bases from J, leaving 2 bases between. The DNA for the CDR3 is TGTGCCTGGAGTTACTCTGGGGCCAACGTCCTGACTTTC. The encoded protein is CAWSYSGANVLTF.

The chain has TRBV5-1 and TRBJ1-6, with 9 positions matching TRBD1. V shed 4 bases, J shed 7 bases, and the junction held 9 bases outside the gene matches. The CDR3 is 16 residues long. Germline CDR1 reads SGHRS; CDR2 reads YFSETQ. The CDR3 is CASSVSQGAANSPLHF. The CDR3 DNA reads TGCGCCAGCAGCGTGTCACAGGGGGCAGCGAATTCACCCCTCCACTTT.

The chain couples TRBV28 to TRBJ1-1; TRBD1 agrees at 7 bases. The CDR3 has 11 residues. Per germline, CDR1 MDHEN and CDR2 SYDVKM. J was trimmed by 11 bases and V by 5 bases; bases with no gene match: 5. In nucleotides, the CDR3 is TGTGCCAGCAGTCCGACAGGGCGTGCTTTCTTT. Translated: CASSPTGRAFF. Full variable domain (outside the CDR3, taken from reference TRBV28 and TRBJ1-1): DVKVTQSSRYLVKRTGEKVFLECVQDMDHENMFWYRQDPGLGLRLIYFSYDVKMKEKGDIPEGYSVSREKKERFSLILESASTNQTSMYLCASSPTGRAFFGQGTRLTVV.

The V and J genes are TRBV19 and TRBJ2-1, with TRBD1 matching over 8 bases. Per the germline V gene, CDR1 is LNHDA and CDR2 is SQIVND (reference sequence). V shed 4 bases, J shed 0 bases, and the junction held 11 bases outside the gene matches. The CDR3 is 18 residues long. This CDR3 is CASSNGLRGPSSYNEQFF. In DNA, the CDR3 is TGTGCCAGTAGTAACGGGCTCAGGGGGCCCAGCTCCTACAATGAGCAGTTCTTC.

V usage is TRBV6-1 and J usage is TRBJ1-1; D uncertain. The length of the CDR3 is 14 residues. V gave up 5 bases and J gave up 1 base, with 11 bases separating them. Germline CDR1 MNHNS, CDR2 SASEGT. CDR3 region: CASSSEARNTEAFF. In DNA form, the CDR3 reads TGTGCCAGCAGTTCCGAAGCGAGGAACACTGAAGCTTTCTTT.

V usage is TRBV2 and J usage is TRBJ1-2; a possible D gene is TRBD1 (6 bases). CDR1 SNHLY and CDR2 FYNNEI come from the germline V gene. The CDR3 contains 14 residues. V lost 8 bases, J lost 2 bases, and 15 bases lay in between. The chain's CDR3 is CASGMGHPNYGYTF. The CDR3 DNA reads TGTGCCAGCGGAATGGGACACCCCAACTATGGCTACACCTTC.

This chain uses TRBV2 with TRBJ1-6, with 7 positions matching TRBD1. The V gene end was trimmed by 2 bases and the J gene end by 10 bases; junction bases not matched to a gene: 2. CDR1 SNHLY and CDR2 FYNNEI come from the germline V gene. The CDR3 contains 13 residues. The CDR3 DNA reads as TGTGCCAGCAGTGAACAGGGGGTCTCACCCCTCCACTTT. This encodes CASSEQGVSPLHF.

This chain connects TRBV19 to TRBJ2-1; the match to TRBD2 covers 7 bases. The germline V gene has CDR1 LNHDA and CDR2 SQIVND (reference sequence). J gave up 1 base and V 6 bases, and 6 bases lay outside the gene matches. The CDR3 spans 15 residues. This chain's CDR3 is CASRGAGVSYNEQFF. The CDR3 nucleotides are TGTGCCAGTAGAGGGGCGGGAGTGTCCTACAATGAGCAGTTCTTC.

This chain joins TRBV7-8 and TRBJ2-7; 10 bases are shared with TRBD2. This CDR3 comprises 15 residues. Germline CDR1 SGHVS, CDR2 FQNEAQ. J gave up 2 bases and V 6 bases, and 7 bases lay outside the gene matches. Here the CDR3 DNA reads TGTGCCAGCAGTCTTGCTGGACTAGCGGCCTACGAGCAGTACTTC. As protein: CASSLAGLAAYEQYF.

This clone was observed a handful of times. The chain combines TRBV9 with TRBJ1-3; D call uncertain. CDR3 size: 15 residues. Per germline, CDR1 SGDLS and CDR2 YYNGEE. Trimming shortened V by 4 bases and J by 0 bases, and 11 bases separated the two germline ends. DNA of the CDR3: TGTGCCAGCAGCCTGGACGGGAGCTCTGGAAACACCATATATTTT. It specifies CASSLDGSSGNTIYF.

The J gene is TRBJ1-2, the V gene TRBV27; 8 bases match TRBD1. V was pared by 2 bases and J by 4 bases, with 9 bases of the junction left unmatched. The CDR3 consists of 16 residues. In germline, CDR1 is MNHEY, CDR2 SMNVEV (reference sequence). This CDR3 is CASSLIASGGSYGYTF. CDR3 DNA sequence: TGTGCCAGCAGTTTAATCGCGTCAGGGGGCAGCTATGGCTACACCTTC.

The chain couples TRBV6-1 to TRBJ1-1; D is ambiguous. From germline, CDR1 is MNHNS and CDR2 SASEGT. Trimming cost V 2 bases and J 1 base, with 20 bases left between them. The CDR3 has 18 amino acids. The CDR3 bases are TGTGCCAGCAGTGAAATAAGGCCGGCAGGAACGGCGAACACTGAAGCTTTCTTT. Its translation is CASSEIRPAGTANTEAFF.

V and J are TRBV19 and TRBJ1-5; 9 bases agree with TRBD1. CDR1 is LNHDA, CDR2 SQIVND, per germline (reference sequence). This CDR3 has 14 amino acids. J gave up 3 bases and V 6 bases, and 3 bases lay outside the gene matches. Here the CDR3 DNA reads TGTGCCAGTAGGGGACAGGGATACAATCAGCCCCAGCATTTT. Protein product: CASRGQGYNQPQHF.

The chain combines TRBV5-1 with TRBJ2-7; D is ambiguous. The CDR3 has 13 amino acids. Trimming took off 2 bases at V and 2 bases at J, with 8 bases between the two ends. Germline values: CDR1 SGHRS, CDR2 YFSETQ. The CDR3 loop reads CASSFRPAYEQYF. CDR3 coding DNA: TGCGCCAGCAGCTTCCGCCCAGCCTACGAGCAGTACTTC.

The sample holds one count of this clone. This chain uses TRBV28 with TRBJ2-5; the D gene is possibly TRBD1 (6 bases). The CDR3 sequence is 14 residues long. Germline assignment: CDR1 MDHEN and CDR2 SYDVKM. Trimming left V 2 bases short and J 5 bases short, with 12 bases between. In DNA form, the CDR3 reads TGTGCCAGCAGTTTAGGGGGCGGGCGGGAGACCCAGTACTTC. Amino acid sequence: CASSLGGGRETQYF.